This passage covers 16 T cell receptor beta chains from one sample sequenced in a study of cytomegalovirus exposure and HLA in healthy donors. PCR used 60 Vbeta primers and 13 Jbeta primers. Measured with immunoSEQ multiplex PCR; TCRdb has only the in-frame clones, and not every one. The sample has 150,000 to 200,000 clones, roughly 80% seen once. Sequenced: PBMCs. Source of these receptors: a male donor in good health and CMV-seronegative.

The chain links TRBV11-2 to TRBJ1-4, with a possible D match to TRBD1 (5 bases). Germline V gene sequence: CDR1 SGHAT, CDR2 FQNNGV. This CDR3 has 13 amino acids. Deletions cut 3 bases from V and 8 bases from J, with 10 bases between. The CDR3 bases are TGTGCCAGCAGCTTCGGCAGGGTCGAAAAACTGTTTTTT. It codes for CASSFGRVEKLFF.

V usage is TRBV19 and J usage is TRBJ1-5; 7 bases are a match to TRBD1. The ends lost 6 bases at V and 5 bases at J; junction bases unmatched: 4. The V gene's germline CDR1 is LNHDA and CDR2 SQIVND (reference sequence). This CDR3 region has 13 residues. In nucleotides, the CDR3 is TGTGCCAGTAGGACAGGGTCCCATCAGCCCCAGCATTTT. It translates to CASRTGSHQPQHF.

The genes are TRBV4-2 and TRBJ1-2; no definite D call. V was cut by 0 bases and J by 4 bases, with 12 bases left in between. The CDR3 is 15 amino acids. Germline CDR1 and CDR2: LGHNA and YNFKEQ. Written as DNA, the CDR3 is TGTGCCAGCAGCCAAGACCATGGCGAGGCCTATGGCTACACCTTC. Encoded protein: CASSQDHGEAYGYTF.

This chain uses TRBV5-1 with TRBJ2-3; D might be TRBD2 (5 bases). The CDR3 has 15 residues. V lost 2 bases to trimming and J lost 0 bases, with 10 bases between them. Germline values: CDR1 SGHRS, CDR2 YFSETQ. The CDR3 loop reads CASSFAGISTDTQYF. CDR3 DNA sequence: TGCGCCAGCAGCTTTGCGGGTATTAGCACAGATACGCAGTATTTT.

The chain is built from TRBV5-4 and TRBJ1-2, with 7 bases identical to TRBD1. Losses at the gene ends were 7 bases for V and 6 bases for J; bases not matched to a gene: 12. The CDR3 length is 14 residues. Germline CDR1 SGHNT, CDR2 YYREEE (reference sequence). Here the CDR3 DNA reads TGTGCCAGCGAAACACAGGGGATCCATGATGGCTACACCTTC. Its protein product is CASETQGIHDGYTF.

This clone turned up a few times. The V and J genes are TRBV18 and TRBJ2-1; no clear D. The germline V and J ends were trimmed by 3 bases and 8 bases, with 8 bases remaining between them. CDR1 and CDR2 (germline): KGHSH, LQKENI. CDR3 size: 12 residues. The CDR3 loop is CASSPSSDEQFF. DNA for the CDR3: TGTGCCAGCTCACCGTCTTCAGATGAGCAGTTCTTC.

The J gene is TRBJ2-4, the V gene TRBV4-1; TRBD1 matches 7 bases. The CDR3 totals 13 residues. Looked up from germline, CDR1 is MGHRA and CDR2 is YSYEKL. J lost 4 bases, V lost 4 bases, and 1 base had no gene match. The CDR3, as DNA: TGCGCCAGCAGCCCGGGACAGAAAAACATTCAGTACTTC. Translation: CASSPGQKNIQYF.

The chain joins TRBV19 to TRBJ2-3, with 9 bases lining up with TRBD1. V lost 5 bases to trimming and J lost 4 bases; unmatched junction nucleotides: 10. From germline, CDR1 is LNHDA and CDR2 SQIVND (reference sequence). CDR3 length: 16 residues. The CDR3 coding sequence is TGTGCCAGTAGTTTGGGCGGGACAGGGATCGCAGATACGCAGTATTTT. This codes for CASSLGGTGIADTQYF.

The gene calls are TRBV19 and TRBJ2-1; 11 bases match TRBD2. Germline V CDR1 and CDR2: LNHDA, SQIVND (reference sequence). The length of the CDR3 is 15 residues. V shed 7 bases and J 8 bases; nucleotides not matched to a gene: 10. The CDR3 DNA reads TGTGCCAGTAACTCTCTAGCGGGGGGTTTGGATGAGCAGTTCTTC. Translated: CASNSLAGGLDEQFF.

The CDR3 spells CSVVLGGDDYGYTF. Here the CDR3 DNA reads TGCAGCGTTGTATTGGGAGGGGATGACTATGGCTACACCTTC. The chain links TRBV29-1 to TRBJ1-2, with D perhaps TRBD1 (5 bases). Trimming removed 4 bases at V and 3 bases at J, with 15 bases between. This CDR3 spans 14 amino acids. Germline CDR1 reads SQVTM; CDR2 reads ANQGSEA.

The rearrangement links TRBV4-2 to TRBJ2-1; 7 bases are a match to TRBD1. The CDR3 length is 17 residues. Germline CDR1 LGHNA, CDR2 YNFKEQ. The V and J ends lost 3 bases and 4 bases, in that order; junction bases with no gene match: 12. The CDR3 DNA is TGTGCCAGCAGCCATTCTACCGGGACAGAATATTACAATGAGCAGTTCTTC. This sequence encodes CASSHSTGTEYYNEQFF.

The rearrangement joins TRBV5-6 to TRBJ2-2, with D perhaps matching TRBD1 (5 bases). The CDR3 is 16 amino acids. CDR1 and CDR2 from the germline V gene are SGHDT and YYEEEE. The V end was cut by 4 bases, the J end by 2 bases, with 15 bases between. CDR3 sequence reads: CASSLPPGINTGELFF. CDR3 sequence (DNA): TGTGCCAGCAGCCTACCGCCAGGGATTAACACCGGGGAGCTGTTTTTT.

CDR3 DNA: TGCAGCGTTGAATGGGCTAGCGGGGGGCTTTCCTACGAGCAGTACTTC. This sequence encodes CSVEWASGGLSYEQYF. The chain combines TRBV29-1 with TRBJ2-7; TRBD2 aligns across 11 bases. Germline V gene data show CDR1 as SQVTM and CDR2 as ANQGSEA. The CDR3 has 16 amino acids. Trimming took 2 bases from V and 1 from J; bases not matched to a gene: 7.

This clone was seen once. The chain recombines TRBV27 with TRBJ1-2; 7 positions match TRBD1. The CDR3 runs to 12 residues. CDR1 is MNHEY and CDR2 is SMNVEV in the germline V gene (reference sequence). The trim removed 5 bases at V and 7 bases at J, leaving 4 bases unmatched. The CDR3 sequence is CASSPTGLGYTF. The CDR3 DNA sequence: TGTGCCAGCAGTCCGACAGGGCTTGGCTACACCTTC.

V and J are TRBV10-3 and TRBJ1-6; D remains ambiguous. Germline CDR1 ENHRY, CDR2 SYGVKD. This CDR3 comprises 16 residues. The ends were cut back, 3 bases at V and 4 bases at J, with 13 bases in the middle. For the CDR3, the DNA is TGTGCCATCAGTGATATCTTTACAGCTTATAATTCACCCCTCCACTTT. Translation: CAISDIFTAYNSPLHF.

V and J are TRBV9 and TRBJ2-7; D unresolved. CDR1 and CDR2 (germline): SGDLS, YYNGEE. The CDR3 consists of 14 residues. The V gene lost 5 bases and the J gene lost 0 bases, with 12 bases spanning the gap. CDR3 residues: CASSRGVSSYEQYF. In DNA, the CDR3 is TGTGCCAGCAGTCGTGGAGTATCCTCCTACGAGCAGTACTTC.